The 29 T cell receptor beta chains given below trace back to one sample, sequenced in a study of CD8 T cells in ankylosing spondylitis. General observations from the study: Seemingly characteristic of ankylosing spondylitis blood was a TCR beta motif consisting of about 8 highly homologous variants.

TCRdb fed the 5' RACE reads into MiXCR, producing one record per CDR3 protein. Among roughly 440,000 distinct CDR3 sequences listed, 17% were seen once. These receptors are not linked to any known antigen. The specimen sequenced was blood, either unsorted or a sorted T cell fraction (not recorded which). These receptor sequences come from a male donor with ankylosing spondylitis.

The chain recombines TRBV6-1 with TRBJ1-5; 8 nucleotides line up with TRBD1. The V gene end was trimmed by 1 base and the J gene end by 0 bases; junction bases not matched to a gene: 8. The germline gives CDR1 MNHNS, CDR2 SASEGT. This CDR3 contains 18 residues. CDR3 residues: CASSEGQGYPYSNQPQHF. CDR3 nucleotides: TGTGCCAGCAGTGAAGGACAGGGGTACCCTTATAGCAATCAGCCCCAGCATTTT.

This clonotype was seen more than once but under ten times. J is TRBJ2-1 and V is TRBV6-2 or TRBV6-3; 7 bases agree with TRBD1. CDR3 size: 14 residues. The V gene's germline CDR1 is MNHEY and CDR2 SVGEGT. V was pared by 6 bases and J by 0 bases, with 2 bases of the junction left unmatched. The CDR3 loop reads CASRPGGSYNEQFF. The DNA of the CDR3 is TGTGCCAGCAGACCAGGGGGCTCCTACAATGAGCAGTTCTTC.

At least ten counts were recorded for this clonotype. The chain couples TRBV29-1 to TRBJ1-1; 7 bases are shared with TRBD1. The V gene's germline CDR1 is SQVTM and CDR2 ANQGSEA. Unmatched junction bases numbered 7, after V lost 3 bases and J lost 0 bases. This CDR3 is built from 15 residues. The CDR3: CSVDRDSSLNTEAFF. In DNA form, the CDR3 reads TGCAGCGTTGATCGGGACAGCAGCCTGAACACTGAAGCTTTCTTT.

The rearrangement joins TRBV18 to TRBJ1-4, with TRBD1 matching over 8 bases. Germline lookup yields CDR1 KGHSH and CDR2 LQKENI. The V gene end was trimmed by 3 bases and the J gene end by 3 bases; junction bases not matched to a gene: 3. CDR3 size: 15 residues. The CDR3 spells CASSPQGASNEKLFF. The CDR3 DNA reads TGTGCCAGCTCACCGCAGGGGGCTTCTAATGAAAAACTGTTTTTT.

There are a few counts of this clonotype. The gene calls are TRBV24-1 and TRBJ2-7, with 7 bases identical to TRBD1. The CDR3 covers 14 residues. V was clipped by 7 bases and J by 2 bases; unmatched bases: 7. Per germline, CDR1 KGHDR and CDR2 SFDVKD. CDR3 bases: TGTGCCACCAGACCATTTAGGGGGCCCTACGAGCAGTACTTC. Translation: CATRPFRGPYEQYF.

This clonotype was counted many times. This chain connects TRBV5-1 to TRBJ2-1, with D possibly being TRBD1 or TRBD2 (5 bases each). This CDR3 is 15 amino acids long. Germline CDR1 reads SGHRS; CDR2 reads YFSETQ. V was trimmed by 4 bases and J by 3 bases, leaving 14 bases between them. The chain's CDR3 is CASSGRGVSYNEQFF. The CDR3 nucleotides read TGCGCCAGCAGCGGAAGGGGAGTCAGCTACAATGAGCAGTTCTTC.

This clonotype was detected a few times. V is TRBV3-1 and J is TRBJ1-6; no definite D call. The CDR3 has 12 amino acids. The germline V and J ends were trimmed by 7 bases and 10 bases, with 11 bases remaining between them. From germline, CDR1 is LGHDT and CDR2 YNNKEL (reference sequence). The CDR3 nucleotides read TGTGCCAGCACCCTCAAAGGATCACCCCTCCACTTT. This codes for CASTLKGSPLHF.

This clonotype was seen a few times. The DNA for the CDR3 is TGCAGCGTCCGGGACGGGTTTTGGGAAAATACGCAGTATTTT. Translation: CSVRDGFWENTQYF. V usage is TRBV29-1 and J usage is TRBJ2-3; possibly TRBD1 or TRBD2 for D (5 bases each). This CDR3 has 14 amino acids. Germline CDR1 SQVTM, CDR2 ANQGSEA. The V gene lost 6 bases and the J gene lost 7 bases, with 20 bases spanning the gap.

This clonotype was counted a few times. This chain uses TRBV6-2 or TRBV6-3 with TRBJ1-5; D unclear. Germline V CDR1 and CDR2: MNHEY, SVGEGT. This CDR3 is built from 14 residues. With 6 bases removed from V and 3 bases from J, the gap between germline ends came to 12 bases. CDR3 bases: TGTGCCAGCAGCGTCGGGCACCCCAATCAGCCCCAGCATTTT. It yields the protein CASSVGHPNQPQHF.

This clonotype was picked up a small number of times. The CDR3 DNA sequence: TGTGCCAGCACCCCAGATGTGAGCTCCTACGAGCAGTACTTC. Residues: CASTPDVSSYEQYF. This chain links TRBV28 with TRBJ2-7; no clear D. V gave up 7 bases and J gave up 0 bases, with 13 bases separating them. CDR1 is MDHEN, CDR2 SYDVKM, per germline. There are 14 residues in the CDR3.

The chain joins TRBV6-1 to TRBJ2-7, with 11 nucleotides matching TRBD2. V shed 6 bases, J shed 7 bases, and the junction held 20 bases outside the gene matches. The V gene's germline CDR1 is MNHNS and CDR2 SASEGT. The CDR3 contains 18 residues. DNA for the CDR3: TGTGCCAGCAGCCGAGTTTTAGCGGGAGGGTCTTTTGTGGGGGAGCAGTACTTC. Translation: CASSRVLAGGSFVGEQYF.

The CDR3 DNA sequence: TGTGCCAGCAGTTACTTTGGACTAGCGGGGGGGAGAGAGACCCAGTACTTC. Its protein product is CASSYFGLAGGRETQYF. The rearrangement links TRBV6-5 to TRBJ2-5, with 15 bases lining up with TRBD2. The trim removed 1 base at V and 4 bases at J, leaving 4 bases unmatched. The CDR3 contains 17 residues. Per germline, CDR1 MNHEY and CDR2 SVGAGI.

The chain employs TRBV20-1 and TRBJ2-3; TRBD2 agrees at 7 bases. The CDR3 length is 17 residues. Per germline, CDR1 DFQATT and CDR2 SNEGSKA (reference sequence). The ends lost 5 bases at V and 1 base at J; junction bases unmatched: 15. This CDR3 reads CSAPGRFSGIGTDTQYF. DNA for the CDR3: TGCAGTGCTCCTGGACGATTCAGCGGGATAGGCACAGATACGCAGTATTTT.

This chain links TRBV30 with TRBJ1-1; 8 nucleotides line up with TRBD1. This CDR3 is 13 amino acids long. Trimming cost V 3 bases and J 11 bases; bases outside gene matches: 11. Germline CDR1 is GTSNPN and CDR2 is SVGIG (reference sequence). This CDR3 is CAWRAGQDFGAFF. CDR3 DNA sequence: TGTGCCTGGAGGGCGGGACAGGACTTCGGGGCTTTCTTT.

The chain uses TRBV20-1 and TRBJ2-1, with 9 nucleotides matching TRBD1. Germline lookup yields CDR1 DFQATT and CDR2 SNEGSKA (reference sequence). The CDR3 has 13 residues. With 5 bases clipped from V and 3 bases from J, the junction kept 2 bases outside the gene matches. Here the CDR3 DNA reads TGCAGTGCTGAGGGACAGGGCTACAATGAGCAGTTCTTC. It specifies CSAEGQGYNEQFF.

Ten or more counts support this clonotype. The rearrangement uses TRBV12-3 or TRBV12-4 and TRBJ1-2; 7 nucleotides match TRBD1. The CDR3 is made up of 14 amino acids. With 6 bases clipped from V and 4 bases from J, the junction kept 8 bases outside the gene matches. CDR3 protein: CASSQGEGGYGYTF. The CDR3 region has the DNA TGTGCCAGCAGCCAGGGGGAGGGAGGCTATGGCTACACCTTC.

This clonotype has more than one count but fewer than ten. The genes are TRBV20-1 and TRBJ2-7; tentatively, D is TRBD2 (5 bases). V dropped 6 bases and J dropped 2 bases, with 14 bases sitting between them. The germline V gene encodes CDR1 DFQATT and CDR2 SNEGSKA (reference sequence). The CDR3 sequence is 13 residues long. In DNA form, the CDR3 reads TGCAGTGCCGGACGGGCTAGCCCCTACGAGCAGTACTTC. Its translation: CSAGRASPYEQYF.

This clonotype has at least ten counts. This chain links TRBV4-1 with TRBJ2-2; D not resolved. CDR1 and CDR2 from the germline V gene are MGHRA and YSYEKL. This CDR3 is built from 16 residues. V was cut by 5 bases and J by 1 base, with 14 bases left in between. The CDR3 nucleotides are TGCGCCAGCAGCTCGGATACGTGGGTGAACACCGGGGAGCTGTTTTTT. It yields the protein CASSSDTWVNTGELFF.

This clonotype showed up just a few times. The V gene is TRBV7-8, the J gene TRBJ2-1; 10 bases fit TRBD1. The CDR3 has 18 amino acids. V was pared by 4 bases and J by 6 bases, with 15 bases of the junction left unmatched. Per the germline V gene, CDR1 is SGHVS and CDR2 is FQNEAQ. This CDR3 is CASSSRHTGTGAINEQFF. In nucleotides, the CDR3 is TGTGCCAGCAGCTCACGACACACCGGGACAGGGGCGATCAATGAGCAGTTCTTC.

This chain links TRBV27 with TRBJ2-2; D ambiguous. This CDR3 contains 15 residues. Germline values: CDR1 MNHEY, CDR2 SMNVEV (reference sequence). V gave up 1 base and J gave up 4 bases, with 10 bases separating them. The CDR3 here is CASSLFVGRTGELFF. CDR3 coding DNA: TGTGCCAGCAGTTTATTCGTCGGACGCACCGGGGAGCTGTTTTTT.

This rearrangement joins TRBV21-1 to TRBJ1-2. TRBV21-1 is a documented pseudogene. There are 19 residues in the CDR3. The CDR3 DNA follows: TGTGCCAGCAGCTTACCGGGGGGGGACAAGCCTTACTCCAACTATGGCTACACCTTC. Its protein is CASSLPGGDKPYSNYGYTF.

The gene calls are TRBV12-3 or TRBV12-4 and TRBJ2-2; D perhaps matches TRBD1 (5 bases). This CDR3 comprises 15 residues. Deletions cut 1 base from V and 3 bases from J, with 9 bases between. The CDR3 coding sequence is TGTGCCAGCAGTTTAGTCCGACAGTACACCGGGGAGCTGTTTTTT. This sequence encodes CASSLVRQYTGELFF.

This chain joins TRBV4-1 and TRBJ2-7; D possibly corresponds to TRBD2 (7 bases). This CDR3 is 16 amino acids long. With 4 bases removed from V and 0 bases from J, the gap between germline ends came to 16 bases. Germline CDR1 MGHRA, CDR2 YSYEKL. CDR3 sequence reads: CASSRMMGGPSYEQYF. For the CDR3, the DNA is TGCGCCAGCAGCCGCATGATGGGGGGGCCCTCCTACGAGCAGTACTTC.

This sequence joins TRBV7-9 and TRBJ2-7, with 8 positions matching TRBD2. This CDR3 region has 15 residues. Per the germline V gene, CDR1 is SEHNR and CDR2 is FQNEAQ (reference sequence). J was trimmed by 4 bases and V by 2 bases; bases with no gene match: 7. Here the CDR3 reads CASSLKSGSLYEQYF. In nucleotides, the CDR3 is TGTGCCAGCAGCTTAAAGAGCGGGAGTCTATACGAGCAGTACTTC.

In its sample, this clonotype was seen a few times. This sequence joins TRBV12-3 or TRBV12-4 and TRBJ2-3; a possible D gene is TRBD2 (5 bases). CDR3 size: 15 residues. The ends were cut back, 3 bases at V and 2 bases at J, with 12 bases in the middle. The CDR3 DNA reads as TGTGCCAGCAGTTTTGGCGGAGGAGACACAGATACGCAGTATTTT. It yields the protein CASSFGGGDTDTQYF.

The chain joins TRBV7-9 to TRBJ2-3; 14 nucleotides line up with TRBD2. Germline CDR1 and CDR2: SEHNR and FQNEAQ (reference sequence). J gave up 10 bases and V 5 bases, and 5 bases lay outside the gene matches. The CDR3 contains 14 residues. In DNA form, the CDR3 reads TGTGCCAGCAGCCCGGGGACTAGCGGGGGCGCGCAGTATTTT. Its protein product is CASSPGTSGGAQYF.

The chain combines TRBV6-5 with TRBJ1-2; D is possibly TRBD1 (6 bases). CDR1 and CDR2 from the germline V gene are MNHEY and SVGAGI. V lost 2 bases and J 6 bases, leaving 19 bases between the germline ends. This CDR3 comprises 16 residues. The CDR3 spells CASSYDQWAGANGYTF. For the CDR3, the DNA is TGTGCCAGCAGTTACGACCAATGGGCGGGGGCGAATGGCTACACCTTC.

This clonotype was recorded a few times. This chain joins TRBV18 and TRBJ1-2; 8 bases fit TRBD1. V was pared by 2 bases and J by 6 bases, with 2 bases of the junction left unmatched. The CDR3 contains 13 residues. CDR1 KGHSH and CDR2 LQKENI come from the germline V gene. The CDR3 protein is CASSPATGDGYTF. CDR3 DNA: TGTGCCAGCTCACCAGCGACAGGGGATGGCTACACCTTC.

This chain connects TRBV5-1 to TRBJ2-7, with TRBD2 identical over 9 bases. The V gene's germline CDR1 is SGHRS and CDR2 YFSETQ. The CDR3 spans 15 residues. V lost 1 base to trimming and J lost 6 bases; unmatched junction nucleotides: 8. This CDR3 is CASSLSSSGAREQYF. The CDR3 coding sequence is TGCGCCAGCAGCTTGTCGTCTAGCGGGGCGCGCGAGCAGTACTTC.